The present entry profiles one T cell receptor (beta chain) with its context. Antigen specificity is unknown. The record originates from a study of Graves' ophthalmopathy and Graves' hyperthyroidism. General study points: The model reached around 66% sensitivity and approximately 72% specificity for predicting ophthalmopathy progression. A model built from 13 signatures distinguished ophthalmopathy from stable hyperthyroidism with 87.88% sensitivity and 70% to 84% specificity. Most expanded clonotypes in thyroid above 0.001 frequency also showed up in blood.

V shed 7 bases and J shed 0 bases, with 12 bases lying between them. Germline V lookup: CDR1 MRHNA, CDR2 SNTAGT. The CDR3 sequence is 14 residues long. Transcripts of RNA were the source for amplifying TCR beta CDR3 regions. Following a first-round RT-PCR that used HTBI primers, a second-round multiplex PCR was carried out. TCRdb re-analysed the multiplex PCR reads in MiXCR, keeping a single row per CDR3 protein. The sample records hundreds of thousands of distinct CDR3 sequences, over 40% being singletons. The sequenced sample consisted of peripheral blood. The TCR sequence derives from an adult man with Graves' ophthalmopathy. The V gene is TRBV6-4, the J gene TRBJ1-1; D gene ambiguous. Here the CDR3 DNA reads TGTGCCAGCATAGGGAATTCGGTGAACACTGAAGCTTTCTTT. Translating gives CASIGNSVNTEAFF.